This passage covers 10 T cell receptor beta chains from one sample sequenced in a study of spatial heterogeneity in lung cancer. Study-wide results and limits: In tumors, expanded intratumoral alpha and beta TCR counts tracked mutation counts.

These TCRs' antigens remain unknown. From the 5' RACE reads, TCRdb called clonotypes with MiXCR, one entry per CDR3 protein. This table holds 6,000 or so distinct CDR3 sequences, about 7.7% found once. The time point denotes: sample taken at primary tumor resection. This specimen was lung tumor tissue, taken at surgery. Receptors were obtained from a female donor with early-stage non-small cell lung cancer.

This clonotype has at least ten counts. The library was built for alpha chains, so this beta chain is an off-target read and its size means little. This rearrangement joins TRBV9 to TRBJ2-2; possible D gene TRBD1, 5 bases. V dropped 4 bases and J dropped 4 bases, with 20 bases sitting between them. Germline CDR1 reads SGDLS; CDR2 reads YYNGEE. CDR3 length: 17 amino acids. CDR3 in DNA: TGTGCCAGCAGCTCACCTCGTAATGGGGCCCGCACCGGGGAGCTGTTTTTT. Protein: CASSSPRNGARTGELFF.

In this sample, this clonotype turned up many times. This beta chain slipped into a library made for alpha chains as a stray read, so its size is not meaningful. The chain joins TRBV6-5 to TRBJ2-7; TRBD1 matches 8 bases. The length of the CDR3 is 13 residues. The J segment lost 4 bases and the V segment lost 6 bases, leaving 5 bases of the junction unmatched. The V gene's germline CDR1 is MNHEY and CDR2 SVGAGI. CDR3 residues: CASRRTGRYEQYF. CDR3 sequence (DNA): TGTGCCAGCAGGAGGACAGGGAGGTACGAGCAGTACTTC.

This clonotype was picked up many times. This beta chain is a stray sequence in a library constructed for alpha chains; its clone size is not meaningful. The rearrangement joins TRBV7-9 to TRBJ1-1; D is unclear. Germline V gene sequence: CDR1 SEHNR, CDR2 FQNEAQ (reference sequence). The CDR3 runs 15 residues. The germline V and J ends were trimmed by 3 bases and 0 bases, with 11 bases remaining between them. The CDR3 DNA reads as TGTGCCAGCAGCTTTCCGGGCAACTTGAACACTGAAGCTTTCTTT. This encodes CASSFPGNLNTEAFF.

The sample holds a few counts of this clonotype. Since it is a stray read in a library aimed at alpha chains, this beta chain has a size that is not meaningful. The CDR3: CASGTGPQETQYF. The CDR3 nucleotides read TGTGCCAGCGGGACAGGGCCCCAAGAGACCCAGTACTTC. V usage is TRBV19 and J usage is TRBJ2-5; 9 positions match TRBD1. J was trimmed by 1 base and V by 9 bases; bases with no gene match: 3. Germline V gene sequence: CDR1 LNHDA, CDR2 SQIVND (reference sequence). The CDR3 is made up of 13 amino acids.

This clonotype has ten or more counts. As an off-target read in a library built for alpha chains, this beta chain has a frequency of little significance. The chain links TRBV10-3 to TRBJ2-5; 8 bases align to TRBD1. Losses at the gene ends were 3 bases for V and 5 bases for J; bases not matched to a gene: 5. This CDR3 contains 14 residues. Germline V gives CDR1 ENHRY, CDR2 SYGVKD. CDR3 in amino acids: CAISDRGHGETQYF. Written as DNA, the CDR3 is TGTGCCATCAGTGACAGGGGGCACGGGGAGACCCAGTACTTC.

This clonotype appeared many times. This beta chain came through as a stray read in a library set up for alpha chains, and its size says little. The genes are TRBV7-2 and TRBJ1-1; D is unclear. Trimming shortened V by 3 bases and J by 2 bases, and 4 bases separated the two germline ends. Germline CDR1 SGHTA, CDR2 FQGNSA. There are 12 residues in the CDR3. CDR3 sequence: CASSFSNTEAFF. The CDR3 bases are TGTGCCAGCAGCTTTTCCAACACTGAAGCTTTCTTT.

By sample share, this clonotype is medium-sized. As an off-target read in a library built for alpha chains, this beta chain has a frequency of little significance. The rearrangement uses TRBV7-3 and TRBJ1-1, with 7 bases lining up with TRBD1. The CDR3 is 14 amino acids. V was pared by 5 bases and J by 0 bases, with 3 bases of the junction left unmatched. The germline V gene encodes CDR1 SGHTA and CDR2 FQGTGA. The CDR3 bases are TGTGCCAGCAGCAAGGGGGCCATGAACACTGAAGCTTTCTTT. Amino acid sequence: CASSKGAMNTEAFF.

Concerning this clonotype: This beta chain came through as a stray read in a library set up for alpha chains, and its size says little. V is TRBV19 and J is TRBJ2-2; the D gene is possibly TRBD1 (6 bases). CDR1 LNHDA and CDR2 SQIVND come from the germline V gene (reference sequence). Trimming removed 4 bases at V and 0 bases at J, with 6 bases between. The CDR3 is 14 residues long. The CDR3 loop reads CASSRQANTGELFF. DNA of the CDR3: TGTGCCAGTAGTAGACAGGCGAACACCGGGGAGCTGTTTTTT.

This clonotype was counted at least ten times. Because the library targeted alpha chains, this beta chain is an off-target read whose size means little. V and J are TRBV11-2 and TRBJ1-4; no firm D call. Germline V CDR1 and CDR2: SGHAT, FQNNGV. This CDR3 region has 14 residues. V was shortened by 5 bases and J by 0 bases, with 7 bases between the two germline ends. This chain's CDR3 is CASSHPATNEKLFF. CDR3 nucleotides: TGTGCCAGCAGCCACCCGGCAACTAATGAAAAACTGTTTTTT.

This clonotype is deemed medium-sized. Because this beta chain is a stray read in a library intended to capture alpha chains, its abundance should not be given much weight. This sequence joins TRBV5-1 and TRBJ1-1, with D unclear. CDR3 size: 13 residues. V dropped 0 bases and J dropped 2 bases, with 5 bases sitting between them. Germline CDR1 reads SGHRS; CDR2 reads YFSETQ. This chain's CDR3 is CASSLGGNTEAFF. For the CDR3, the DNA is TGCGCCAGCAGCTTGGGGGGAAACACTGAAGCTTTCTTT.